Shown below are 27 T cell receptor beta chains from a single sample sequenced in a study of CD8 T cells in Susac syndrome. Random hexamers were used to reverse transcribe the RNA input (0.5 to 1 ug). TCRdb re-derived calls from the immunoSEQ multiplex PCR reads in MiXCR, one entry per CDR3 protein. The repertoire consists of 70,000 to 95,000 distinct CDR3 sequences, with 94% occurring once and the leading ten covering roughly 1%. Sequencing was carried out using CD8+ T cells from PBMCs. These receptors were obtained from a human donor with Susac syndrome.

The CDR3 protein is CASSPRMGSSYEQYF. CDR3 in DNA: TGTGCCAGCAGCCCCCGGATGGGGAGCTCCTACGAGCAGTACTTC. This chain links TRBV7-9 with TRBJ2-7; D is possibly TRBD2 (5 bases). Germline CDR1 SEHNR, CDR2 FQNEAQ (reference sequence). CDR3 length: 15 residues. Trimming stripped 5 bases from V and 0 bases from J, with 14 bases between.

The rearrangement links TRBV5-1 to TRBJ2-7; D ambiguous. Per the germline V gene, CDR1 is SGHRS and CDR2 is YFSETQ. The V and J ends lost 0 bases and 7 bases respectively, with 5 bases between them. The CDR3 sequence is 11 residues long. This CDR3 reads CASSLGREQYF. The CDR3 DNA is TGCGCCAGCAGCTTGGGCAGGGAGCAGTACTTC.

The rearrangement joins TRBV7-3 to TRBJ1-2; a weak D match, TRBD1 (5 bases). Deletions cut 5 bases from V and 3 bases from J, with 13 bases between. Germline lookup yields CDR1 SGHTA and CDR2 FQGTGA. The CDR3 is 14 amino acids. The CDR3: CASSPQAGDYGYTF. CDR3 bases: TGTGCCAGCAGCCCTCAGGCGGGGGACTATGGCTACACCTTC.

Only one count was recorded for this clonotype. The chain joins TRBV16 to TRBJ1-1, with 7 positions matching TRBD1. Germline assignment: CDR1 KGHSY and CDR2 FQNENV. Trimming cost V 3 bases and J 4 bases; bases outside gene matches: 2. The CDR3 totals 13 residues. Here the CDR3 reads CASSHSGGTEAFF. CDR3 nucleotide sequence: TGTGCCAGCAGCCACTCAGGGGGCACTGAAGCTTTCTTT.

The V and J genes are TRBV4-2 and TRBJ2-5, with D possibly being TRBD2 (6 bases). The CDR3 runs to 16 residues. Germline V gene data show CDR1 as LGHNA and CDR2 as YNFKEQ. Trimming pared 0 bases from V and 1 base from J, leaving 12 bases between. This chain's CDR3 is CASSQDVSGVQETQYF. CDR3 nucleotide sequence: TGTGCCAGCAGCCAAGACGTTAGCGGTGTCCAAGAGACCCAGTACTTC.

The DNA of the CDR3 is TGTGCCAGCAGTCAGGGGACTAGCGGGGGTAGGGAGACCCAGTACTTC. It translates to CASSQGTSGGRETQYF. This chain links TRBV12-3 or TRBV12-4 with TRBJ2-5; 14 bases are shared with TRBD2. V dropped 5 bases and J dropped 5; count of bases not matched to a gene: 7. The CDR3 runs 16 residues.

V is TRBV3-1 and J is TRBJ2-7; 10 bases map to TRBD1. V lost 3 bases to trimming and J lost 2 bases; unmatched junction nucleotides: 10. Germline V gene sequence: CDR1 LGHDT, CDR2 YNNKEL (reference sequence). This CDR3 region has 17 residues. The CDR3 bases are TGTGCCAGCAGCCATGGCGAATCCGGGACAGGGGCCTACGAGCAGTACTTC. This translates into CASSHGESGTGAYEQYF.

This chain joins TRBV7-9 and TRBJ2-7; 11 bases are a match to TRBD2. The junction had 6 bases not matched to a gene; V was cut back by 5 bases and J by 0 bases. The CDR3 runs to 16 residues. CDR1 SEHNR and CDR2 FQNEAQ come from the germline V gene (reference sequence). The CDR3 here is CASSQLTSGSSYEQYF. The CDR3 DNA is TGTGCCAGCAGCCAACTAACTAGCGGGAGCTCCTACGAGCAGTACTTC.

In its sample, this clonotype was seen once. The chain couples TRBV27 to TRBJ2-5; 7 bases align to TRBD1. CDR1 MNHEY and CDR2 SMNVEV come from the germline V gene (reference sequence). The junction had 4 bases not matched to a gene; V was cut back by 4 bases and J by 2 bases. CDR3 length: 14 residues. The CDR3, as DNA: TGTGCCAGCAGTTCCACGACAGGGCAAGAGACCCAGTACTTC. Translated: CASSSTTGQETQYF.

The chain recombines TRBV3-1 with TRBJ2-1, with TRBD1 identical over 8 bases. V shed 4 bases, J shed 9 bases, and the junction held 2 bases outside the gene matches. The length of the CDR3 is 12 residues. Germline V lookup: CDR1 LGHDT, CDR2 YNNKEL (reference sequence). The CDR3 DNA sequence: TGTGCCAGCAGCCTCAGGGGGCCTGAGCAGTTCTTC. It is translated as CASSLRGPEQFF.

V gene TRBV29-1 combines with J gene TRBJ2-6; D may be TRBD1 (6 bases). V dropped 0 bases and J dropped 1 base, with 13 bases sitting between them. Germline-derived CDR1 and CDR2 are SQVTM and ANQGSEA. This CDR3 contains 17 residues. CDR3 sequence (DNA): TGCAGCGTTGAAGATGGTAACAGGGTTTCTGGGGCCAACGTCCTGACTTTC. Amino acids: CSVEDGNRVSGANVLTF.

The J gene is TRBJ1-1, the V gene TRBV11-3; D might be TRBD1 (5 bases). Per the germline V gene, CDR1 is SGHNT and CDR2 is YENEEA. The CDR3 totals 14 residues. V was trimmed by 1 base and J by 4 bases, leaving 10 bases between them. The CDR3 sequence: CASSLGGVSTEAFF. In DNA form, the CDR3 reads TGTGCCAGCAGCTTAGGGGGGGTTAGCACTGAAGCTTTCTTT.

This chain's CDR3 is CASRDRGTGNQPQHF. The CDR3 region has the DNA TGTGCCAGCCGGGACAGGGGGACGGGCAATCAGCCCCAGCATTTT. The chain joins TRBV2 to TRBJ1-5, with 11 bases fitting TRBD1. V shed 8 bases, J shed 2 bases, and the junction held 5 bases outside the gene matches. CDR3 length: 15 amino acids. Germline assignment: CDR1 SNHLY and CDR2 FYNNEI.

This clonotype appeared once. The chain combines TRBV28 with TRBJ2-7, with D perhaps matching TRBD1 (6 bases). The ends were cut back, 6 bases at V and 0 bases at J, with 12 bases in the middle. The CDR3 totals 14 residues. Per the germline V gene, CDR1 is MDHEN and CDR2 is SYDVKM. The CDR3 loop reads CASSRQASSYEQYF. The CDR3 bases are TGTGCCAGCAGCCGACAGGCGAGCTCCTACGAGCAGTACTTC.

In DNA form, the CDR3 reads TGTGCCAGCTGCCGACAGGGGCGCACAGATACGCAGTATTTT. Its translation is CASCRQGRTDTQYF. This chain joins TRBV27 and TRBJ2-3; 8 positions match TRBD1. CDR1 is MNHEY, CDR2 SMNVEV, per germline (reference sequence). J was trimmed by 1 base and V by 8 bases; bases with no gene match: 5. The CDR3 is made up of 14 amino acids.

This CDR3 reads CATSRGGSLNEKLFF. The CDR3 DNA follows: TGTGCCACCAGCAGAGGAGGTAGCTTGAATGAAAAACTGTTTTTT. The chain carries TRBV15 and TRBJ1-4, with unresolved D. The CDR3 runs to 15 residues. The germline V gene has CDR1 LNHNV and CDR2 YYDKDF (reference sequence). Trimming cost V 1 base and J 5 bases, with 11 bases left between them.

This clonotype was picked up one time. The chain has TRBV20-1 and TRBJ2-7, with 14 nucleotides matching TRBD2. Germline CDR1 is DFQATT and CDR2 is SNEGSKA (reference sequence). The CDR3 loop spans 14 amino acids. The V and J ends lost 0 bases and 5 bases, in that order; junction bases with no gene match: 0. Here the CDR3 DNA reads TGCAGTGCTAGAGAGGGACTAGCGGGAGACGAGCAGTACTTC. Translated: CSAREGLAGDEQYF.

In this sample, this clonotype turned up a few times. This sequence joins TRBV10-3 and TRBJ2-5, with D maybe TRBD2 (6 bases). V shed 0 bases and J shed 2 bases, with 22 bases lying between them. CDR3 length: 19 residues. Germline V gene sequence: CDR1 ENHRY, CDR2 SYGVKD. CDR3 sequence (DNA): TGTGCCATCAGTGAGTCGTGGGGTCTGCGGGGCGCCGAACAAGAGACCCAGTACTTC. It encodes CAISESWGLRGAEQETQYF.

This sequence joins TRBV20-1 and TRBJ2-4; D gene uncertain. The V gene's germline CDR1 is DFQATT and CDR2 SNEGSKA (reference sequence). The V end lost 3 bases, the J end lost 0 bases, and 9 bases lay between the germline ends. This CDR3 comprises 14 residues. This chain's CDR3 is CSASLALAKNIQYF. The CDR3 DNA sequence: TGCAGTGCTAGTCTGGCTCTAGCCAAAAACATTCAGTACTTC.

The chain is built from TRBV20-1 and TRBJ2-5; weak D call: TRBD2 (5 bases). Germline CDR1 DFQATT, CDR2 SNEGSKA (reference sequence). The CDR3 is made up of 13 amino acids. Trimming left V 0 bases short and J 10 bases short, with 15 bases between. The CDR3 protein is CSARERGIRGQYF. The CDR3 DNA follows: TGCAGTGCTAGAGAACGGGGAATCAGAGGCCAGTACTTC.

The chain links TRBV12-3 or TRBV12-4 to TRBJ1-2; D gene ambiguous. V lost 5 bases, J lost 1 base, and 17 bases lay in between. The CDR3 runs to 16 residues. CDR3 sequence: CASSPREVSYNYGYTF. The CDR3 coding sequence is TGTGCCAGCAGTCCCCGGGAGGTCAGTTATAACTATGGCTACACCTTC.

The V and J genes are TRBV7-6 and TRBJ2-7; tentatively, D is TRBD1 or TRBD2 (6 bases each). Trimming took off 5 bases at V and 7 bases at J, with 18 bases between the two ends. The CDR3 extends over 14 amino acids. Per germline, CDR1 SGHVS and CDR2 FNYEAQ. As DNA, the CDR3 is TGTGCCAGCAGCCTCGGGGGCGGAACTAGGGAGCAGTACTTC. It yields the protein CASSLGGGTREQYF.

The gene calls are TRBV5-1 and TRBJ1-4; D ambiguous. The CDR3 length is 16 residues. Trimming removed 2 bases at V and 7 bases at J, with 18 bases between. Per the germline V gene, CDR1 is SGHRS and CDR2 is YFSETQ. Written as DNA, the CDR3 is TGCGCCAGCAGCTTTATTGGTGACCCGAGGATTGAAAAACTGTTTTTT. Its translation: CASSFIGDPRIEKLFF.

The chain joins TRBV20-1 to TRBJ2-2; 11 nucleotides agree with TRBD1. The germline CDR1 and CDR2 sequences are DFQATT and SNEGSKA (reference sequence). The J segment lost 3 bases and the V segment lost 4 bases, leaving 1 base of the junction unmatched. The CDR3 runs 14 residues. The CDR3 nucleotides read TGCAGTGCTAAGGGACAGGGGGACACCGGGGAGCTGTTTTTT. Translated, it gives CSAKGQGDTGELFF.

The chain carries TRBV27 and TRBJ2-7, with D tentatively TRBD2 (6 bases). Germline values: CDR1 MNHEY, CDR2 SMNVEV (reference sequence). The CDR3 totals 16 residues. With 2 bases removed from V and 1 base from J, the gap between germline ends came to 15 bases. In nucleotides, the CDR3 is TGTGCCAGCAGTTTAGTCCTGGGCGGGATGTCCTACGAGCAGTACTTC. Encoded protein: CASSLVLGGMSYEQYF.

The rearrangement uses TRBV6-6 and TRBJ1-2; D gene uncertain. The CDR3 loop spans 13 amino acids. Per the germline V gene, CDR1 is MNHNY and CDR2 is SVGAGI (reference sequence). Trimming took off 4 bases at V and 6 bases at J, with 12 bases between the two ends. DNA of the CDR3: TGTGCCAGCAGTTTACGAGAACGAGATGGCTACACCTTC. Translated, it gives CASSLRERDGYTF.

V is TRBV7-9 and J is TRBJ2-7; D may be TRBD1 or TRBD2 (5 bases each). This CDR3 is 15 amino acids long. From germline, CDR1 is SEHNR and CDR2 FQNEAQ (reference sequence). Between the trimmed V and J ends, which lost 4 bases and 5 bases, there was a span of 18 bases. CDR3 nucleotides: TGTGCCAGCAGCTCCCGGGTAGGGGTGGGGGACGAGCAGTACTTC. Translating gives CASSSRVGVGDEQYF.